The present entry profiles one T cell receptor (beta chain) with its context. Its matching antigen is unknown. Produced via immunoSEQ multiplex PCR; TCRdb's table is partial and in-frame only. The profile shows some 100,000 clones, about nine tenths of them singletons. CDR3 length: 14 residues. V was clipped by 9 bases and J by 6 bases; unmatched bases: 13. Germline V gene sequence: CDR1 SNHLY, CDR2 FYNNEI. This entry is derived from a study of identifying expanded T cells in peripheral blood. Findings and limits, study-wide: Approximately two-week clone count variance significantly increased as total template count grew. Over about two and four weeks, about 15 and 19 clones changed, versus 1.2 between replicates.

No infections or other immune events were documented during collection. The specimen was blood. The chain couples TRBV2 to TRBJ2-7, with 8 nucleotides matching TRBD1. The receptor was derived from a person aged 18 to 69 in good health. The CDR3 sequence is CASAADRGGGEQYF. The CDR3 coding sequence is TGTGCCAGTGCAGCCGACAGGGGAGGAGGCGAGCAGTACTTC.